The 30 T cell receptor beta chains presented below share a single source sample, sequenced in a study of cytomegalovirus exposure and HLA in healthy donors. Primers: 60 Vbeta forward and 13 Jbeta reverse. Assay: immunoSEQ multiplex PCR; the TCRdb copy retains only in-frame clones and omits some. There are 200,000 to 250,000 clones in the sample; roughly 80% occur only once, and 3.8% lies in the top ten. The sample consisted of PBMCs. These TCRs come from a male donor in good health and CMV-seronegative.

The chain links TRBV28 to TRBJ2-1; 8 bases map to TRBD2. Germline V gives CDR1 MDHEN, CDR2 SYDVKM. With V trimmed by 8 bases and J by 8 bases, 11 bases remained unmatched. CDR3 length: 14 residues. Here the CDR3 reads CASGTGGEYDEQFF. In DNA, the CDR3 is TGTGCCAGCGGGACGGGAGGGGAATACGATGAGCAGTTCTTC. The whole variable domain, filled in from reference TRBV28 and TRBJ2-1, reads DVKVTQSSRYLVKRTGEKVFLECVQDMDHENMFWYRQDPGLGLRLIYFSYDVKMKEKGDIPEGYSVSREKKERFSLILESASTNQTSMYLCASGTGGEYDEQFFGPGTRLTVL.

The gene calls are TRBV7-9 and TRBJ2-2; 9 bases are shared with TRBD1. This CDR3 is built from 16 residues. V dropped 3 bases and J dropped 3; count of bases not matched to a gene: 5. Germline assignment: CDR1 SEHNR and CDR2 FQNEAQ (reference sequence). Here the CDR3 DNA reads TGTGCCAGCAGCTTGGGGACAGGGTTCTACACCGGGGAGCTGTTTTTT. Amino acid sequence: CASSLGTGFYTGELFF.

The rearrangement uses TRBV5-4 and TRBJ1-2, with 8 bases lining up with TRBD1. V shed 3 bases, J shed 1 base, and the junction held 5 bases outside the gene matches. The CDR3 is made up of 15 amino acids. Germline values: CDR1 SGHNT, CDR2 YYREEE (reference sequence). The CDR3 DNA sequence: TGTGCCAGCAGCTCACTGACAGGGGATAACTATGGCTACACCTTC. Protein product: CASSSLTGDNYGYTF.

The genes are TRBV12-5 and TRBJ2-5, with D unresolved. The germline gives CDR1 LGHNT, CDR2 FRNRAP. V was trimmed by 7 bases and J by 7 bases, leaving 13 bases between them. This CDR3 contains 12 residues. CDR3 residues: CASAPSSGTQYF. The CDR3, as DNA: TGTGCTAGTGCCCCTTCGTCGGGGACCCAGTACTTC.

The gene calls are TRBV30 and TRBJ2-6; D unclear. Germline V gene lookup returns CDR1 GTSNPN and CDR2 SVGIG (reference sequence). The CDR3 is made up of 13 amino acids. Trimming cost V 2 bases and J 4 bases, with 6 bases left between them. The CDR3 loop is CAWSKQGANVLTF. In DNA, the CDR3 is TGTGCCTGGAGTAAACAGGGGGCCAACGTCCTGACTTTC. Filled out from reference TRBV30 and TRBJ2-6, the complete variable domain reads SQTIHQWPATLVQPVGSPLSLECTVEGTSNPNLYWYRQAAGRGLQLLFYSVGIGQISSEVPQNLSASRPQDRQFILSSKKLLLSDSGFYLCAWSKQGANVLTFGAGSRLTVL.

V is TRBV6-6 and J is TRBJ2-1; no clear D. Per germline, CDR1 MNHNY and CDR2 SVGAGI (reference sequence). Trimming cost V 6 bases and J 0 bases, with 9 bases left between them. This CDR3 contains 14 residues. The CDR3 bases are TGTGCCAGCAGCCCTACCGTCTCCTACAATGAGCAGTTCTTC. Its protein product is CASSPTVSYNEQFF.

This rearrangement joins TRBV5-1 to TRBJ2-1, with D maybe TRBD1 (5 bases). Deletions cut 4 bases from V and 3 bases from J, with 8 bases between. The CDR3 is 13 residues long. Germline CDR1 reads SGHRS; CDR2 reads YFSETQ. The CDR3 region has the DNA TGCGCCAGCAGCGATGACAGCTACAATGAGCAGTTCTTC. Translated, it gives CASSDDSYNEQFF.

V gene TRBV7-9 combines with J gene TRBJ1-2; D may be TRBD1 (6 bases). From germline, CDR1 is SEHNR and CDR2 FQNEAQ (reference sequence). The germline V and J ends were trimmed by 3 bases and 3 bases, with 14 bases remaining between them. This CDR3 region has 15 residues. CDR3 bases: TGTGCCAGCAGCTTCCCCGAGCGGACAGACTATGGCTACACCTTC. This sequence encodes CASSFPERTDYGYTF.

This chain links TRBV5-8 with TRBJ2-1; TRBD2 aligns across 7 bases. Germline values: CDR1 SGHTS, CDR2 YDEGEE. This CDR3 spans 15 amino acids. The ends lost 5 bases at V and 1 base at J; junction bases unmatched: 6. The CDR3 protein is CASSSAGESYNEQFF. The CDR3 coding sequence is TGTGCCAGCAGTTCGGCGGGAGAGTCCTACAATGAGCAGTTCTTC.

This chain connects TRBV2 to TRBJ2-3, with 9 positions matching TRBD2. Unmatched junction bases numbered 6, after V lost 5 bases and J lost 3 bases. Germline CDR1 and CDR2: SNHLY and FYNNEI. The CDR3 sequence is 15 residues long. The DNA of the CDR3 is TGTGCCAGCAGTATAGGCAGCGGGAGGACAGATACGCAGTATTTT. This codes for CASSIGSGRTDTQYF. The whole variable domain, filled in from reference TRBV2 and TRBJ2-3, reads EPEVTQTPSHQVTQMGQEVILRCVPISNHLYFYWYRQILGQKVEFLVSFYNNEISEKSEIFDDQFSVERPDGSNFTLKIRSTKLEDSAMYFCASSIGSGRTDTQYFGPGTRLTVL.

In nucleotides, the CDR3 is TGTGCCAGCAGTTACTCGACTGCTTACAATGAGCAGTTCTTC. Its protein is CASSYSTAYNEQFF. This chain connects TRBV6-6 to TRBJ2-1; no definite D call. Germline CDR1 and CDR2: MNHNY and SVGAGI (reference sequence). The CDR3 is made up of 14 amino acids. Deletions cut 0 bases from V and 4 bases from J, with 7 bases between.

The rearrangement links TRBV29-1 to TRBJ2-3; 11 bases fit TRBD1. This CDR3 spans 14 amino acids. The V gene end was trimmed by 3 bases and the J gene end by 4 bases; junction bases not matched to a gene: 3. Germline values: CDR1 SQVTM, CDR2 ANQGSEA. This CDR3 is CSVEGQGGPDTQYF. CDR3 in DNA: TGCAGCGTTGAGGGACAGGGGGGGCCAGATACGCAGTATTTT.

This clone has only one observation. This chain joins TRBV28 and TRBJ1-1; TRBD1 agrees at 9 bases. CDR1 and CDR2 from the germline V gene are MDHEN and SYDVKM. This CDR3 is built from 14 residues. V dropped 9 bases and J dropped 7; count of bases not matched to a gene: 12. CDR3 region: CASGGQGPEGEAFF. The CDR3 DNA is TGTGCCAGTGGAGGACAGGGGCCAGAGGGTGAAGCTTTCTTT.

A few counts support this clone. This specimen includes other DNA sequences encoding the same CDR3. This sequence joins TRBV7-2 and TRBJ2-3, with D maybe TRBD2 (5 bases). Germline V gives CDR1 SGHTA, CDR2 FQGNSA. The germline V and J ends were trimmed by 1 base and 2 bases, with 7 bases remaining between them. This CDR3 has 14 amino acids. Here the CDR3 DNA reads TGTGCCAGCAGCTTAGGACTAAACACAGATACGCAGTATTTT. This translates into CASSLGLNTDTQYF.

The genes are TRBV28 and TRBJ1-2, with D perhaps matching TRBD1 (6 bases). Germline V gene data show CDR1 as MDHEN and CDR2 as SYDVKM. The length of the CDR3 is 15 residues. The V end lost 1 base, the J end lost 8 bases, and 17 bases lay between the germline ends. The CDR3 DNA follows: TGTGCCAGCAGTTTATTCAGGGGATCCATAATCGGCTACACCTTC. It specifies CASSLFRGSIIGYTF.

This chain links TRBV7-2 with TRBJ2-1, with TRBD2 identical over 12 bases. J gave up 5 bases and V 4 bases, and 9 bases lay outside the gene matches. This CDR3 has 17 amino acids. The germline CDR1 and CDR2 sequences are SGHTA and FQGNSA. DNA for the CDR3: TGTGCCAGCAGCTCCTACACTAGCGGGAGGAGTCACAATGAGCAGTTCTTC. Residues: CASSSYTSGRSHNEQFF. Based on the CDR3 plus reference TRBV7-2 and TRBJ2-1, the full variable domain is GAGVSQSPSNKVTEKGKDVELRCDPISGHTALYWYRQSLGQGLEFLIYFQGNSAPDKSGLPSDRFSAERTGGSVSTLTIQRTQQEDSAVYLCASSSYTSGRSHNEQFFGPGTRLTVL.

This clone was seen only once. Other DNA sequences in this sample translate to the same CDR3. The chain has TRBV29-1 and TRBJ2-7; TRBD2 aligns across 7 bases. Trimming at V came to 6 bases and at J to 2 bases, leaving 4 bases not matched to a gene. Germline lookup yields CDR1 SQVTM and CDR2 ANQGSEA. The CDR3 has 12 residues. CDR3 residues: CSVRTSTYEQYF. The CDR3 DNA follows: TGCAGCGTCCGGACTAGTACCTACGAGCAGTACTTC.

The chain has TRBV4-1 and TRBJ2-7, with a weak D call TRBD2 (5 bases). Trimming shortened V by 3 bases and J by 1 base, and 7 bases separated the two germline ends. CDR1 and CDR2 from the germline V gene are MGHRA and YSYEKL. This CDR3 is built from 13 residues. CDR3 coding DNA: TGCGCCAGCAGCCATCCGGGGTCCTACGAGCAGTACTTC. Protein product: CASSHPGSYEQYF.

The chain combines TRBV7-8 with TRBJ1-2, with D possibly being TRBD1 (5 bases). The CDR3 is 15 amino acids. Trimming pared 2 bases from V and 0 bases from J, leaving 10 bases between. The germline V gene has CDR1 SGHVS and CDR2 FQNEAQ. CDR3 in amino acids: CASSLPTDPNYGYTF. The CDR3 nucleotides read TGTGCCAGCAGCTTACCGACAGACCCTAACTATGGCTACACCTTC.

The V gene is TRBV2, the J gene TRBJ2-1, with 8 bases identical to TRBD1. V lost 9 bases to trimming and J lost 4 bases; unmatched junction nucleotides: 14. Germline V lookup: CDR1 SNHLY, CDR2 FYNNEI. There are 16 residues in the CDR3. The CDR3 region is CASLAHLQGEYNEQFF. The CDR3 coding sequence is TGTGCCAGTCTTGCCCACCTACAGGGGGAGTACAATGAGCAGTTCTTC. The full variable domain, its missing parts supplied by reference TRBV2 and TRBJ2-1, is EPEVTQTPSHQVTQMGQEVILRCVPISNHLYFYWYRQILGQKVEFLVSFYNNEISEKSEIFDDQFSVERPDGSNFTLKIRSTKLEDSAMYFCASLAHLQGEYNEQFFGPGTRLTVL.

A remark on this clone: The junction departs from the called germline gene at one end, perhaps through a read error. The CDR3 coding sequence is TGTTCCAGCAGCCAAACTAGCAAATCCTACGAGCAGTACTTC. Its translation: CSSSQTSKSYEQYF. V is TRBV7-9 and J is TRBJ2-7, with TRBD2 as a possible D gene (6 bases). Germline CDR1 is SEHNR and CDR2 is FQNEAQ (reference sequence). The CDR3 has 14 amino acids.

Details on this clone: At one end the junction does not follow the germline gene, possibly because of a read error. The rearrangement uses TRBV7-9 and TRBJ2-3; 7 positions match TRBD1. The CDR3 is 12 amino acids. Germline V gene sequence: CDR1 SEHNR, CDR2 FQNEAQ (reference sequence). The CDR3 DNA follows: TGTTCCAGCAGCCGAGGACAGGTCCCGCCGAATTTT. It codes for CSSSRGQVPPNF.

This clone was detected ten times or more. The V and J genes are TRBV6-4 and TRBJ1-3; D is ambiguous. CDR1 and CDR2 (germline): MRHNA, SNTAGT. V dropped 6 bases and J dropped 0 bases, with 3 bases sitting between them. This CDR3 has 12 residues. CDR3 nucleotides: TGTGCCAGCAGCCTCTCTGGAAACACCATATATTTT. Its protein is CASSLSGNTIYF.

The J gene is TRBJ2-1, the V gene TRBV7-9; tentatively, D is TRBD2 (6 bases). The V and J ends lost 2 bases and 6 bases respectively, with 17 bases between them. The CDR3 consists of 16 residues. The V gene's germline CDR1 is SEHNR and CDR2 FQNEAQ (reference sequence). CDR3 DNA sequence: TGTGCCAGCAGCTTAAGGGCGGGATTAGGTCGCAATGAGCAGTTCTTC. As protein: CASSLRAGLGRNEQFF.

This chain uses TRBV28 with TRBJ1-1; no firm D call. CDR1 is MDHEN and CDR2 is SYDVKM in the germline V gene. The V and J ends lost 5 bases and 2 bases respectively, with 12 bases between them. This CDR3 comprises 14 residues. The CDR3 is CASSPPRGNTEAFF. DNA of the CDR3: TGTGCCAGCAGTCCCCCCCGGGGTAACACTGAAGCTTTCTTT.

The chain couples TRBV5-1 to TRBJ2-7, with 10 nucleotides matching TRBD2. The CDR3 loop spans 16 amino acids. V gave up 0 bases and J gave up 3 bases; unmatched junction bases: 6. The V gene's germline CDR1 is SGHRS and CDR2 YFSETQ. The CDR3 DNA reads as TGCGCCAGCAGCTTGGTTAGGTCTAGCGGGAGCTACGAGCAGTACTTC. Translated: CASSLVRSSGSYEQYF.

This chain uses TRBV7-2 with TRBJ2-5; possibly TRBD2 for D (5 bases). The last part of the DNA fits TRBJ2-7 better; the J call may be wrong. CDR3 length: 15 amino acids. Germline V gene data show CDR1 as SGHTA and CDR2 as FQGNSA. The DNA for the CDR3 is TGTGCCAGCAGCTTATACTGGCGGGCCCCCTACGAGCAGTACTTC. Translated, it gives CASSLYWRAPYEQYF.

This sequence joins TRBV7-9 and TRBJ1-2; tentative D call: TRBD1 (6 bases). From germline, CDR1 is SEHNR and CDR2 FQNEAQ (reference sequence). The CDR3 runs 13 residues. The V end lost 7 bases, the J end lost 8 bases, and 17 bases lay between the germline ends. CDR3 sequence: CASTFGSGEGYTF. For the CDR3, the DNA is TGTGCCAGCACCTTCGGGTCAGGGGAGGGCTACACCTTC.

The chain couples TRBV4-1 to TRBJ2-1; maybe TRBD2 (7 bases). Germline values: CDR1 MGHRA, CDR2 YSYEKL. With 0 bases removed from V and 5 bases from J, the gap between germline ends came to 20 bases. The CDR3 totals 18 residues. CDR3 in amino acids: CASSQDGGGRGRNNEQFF. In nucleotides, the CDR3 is TGCGCCAGCAGCCAAGATGGGGGGGGGCGGGGGAGGAACAATGAGCAGTTCTTC.

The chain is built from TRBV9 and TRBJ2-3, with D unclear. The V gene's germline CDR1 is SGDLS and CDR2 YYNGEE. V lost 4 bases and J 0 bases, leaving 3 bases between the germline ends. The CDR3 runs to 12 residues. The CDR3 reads CASSPSTDTQYF. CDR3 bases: TGTGCCAGCAGCCCTAGCACAGATACGCAGTATTTT. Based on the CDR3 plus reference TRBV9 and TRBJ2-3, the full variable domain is DSGVTQTPKHLITATGQRVTLRCSPRSGDLSVYWYQQSLDQGLQFLIQYYNGEERAKGNILERFSAQQFPDLHSELNLSSLELGDSALYFCASSPSTDTQYFGPGTRLTVL.